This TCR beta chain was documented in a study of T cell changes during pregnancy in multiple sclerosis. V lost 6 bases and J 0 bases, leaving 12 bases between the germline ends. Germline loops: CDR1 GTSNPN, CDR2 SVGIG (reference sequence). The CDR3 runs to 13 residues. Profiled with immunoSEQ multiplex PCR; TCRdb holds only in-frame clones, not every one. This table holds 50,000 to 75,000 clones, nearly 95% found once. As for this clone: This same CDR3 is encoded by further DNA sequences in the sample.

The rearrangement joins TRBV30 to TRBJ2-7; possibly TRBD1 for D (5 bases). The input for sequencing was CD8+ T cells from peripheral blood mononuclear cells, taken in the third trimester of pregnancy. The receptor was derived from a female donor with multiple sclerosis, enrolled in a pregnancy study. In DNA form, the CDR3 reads TGTGCCTGCCGACAGCTTTCCTCCTACGAGCAGTACTTC. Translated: CACRQLSSYEQYF.